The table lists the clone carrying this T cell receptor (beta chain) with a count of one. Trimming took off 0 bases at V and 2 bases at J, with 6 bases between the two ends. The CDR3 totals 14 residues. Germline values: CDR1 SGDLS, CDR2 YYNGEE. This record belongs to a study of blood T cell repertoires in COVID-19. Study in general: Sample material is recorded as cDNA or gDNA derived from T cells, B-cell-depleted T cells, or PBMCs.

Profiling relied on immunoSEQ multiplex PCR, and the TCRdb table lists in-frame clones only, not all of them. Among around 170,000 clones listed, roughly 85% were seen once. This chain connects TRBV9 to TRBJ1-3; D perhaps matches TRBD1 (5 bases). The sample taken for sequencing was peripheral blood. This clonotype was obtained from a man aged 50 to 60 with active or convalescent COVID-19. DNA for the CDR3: TGTGCCAGCAGCGTAGGGGGCACTGGAAACACCATATATTTT. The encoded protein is CASSVGGTGNTIYF. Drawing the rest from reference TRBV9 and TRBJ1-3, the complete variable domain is DSGVTQTPKHLITATGQRVTLRCSPRSGDLSVYWYQQSLDQGLQFLIQYYNGEERAKGNILERFSAQQFPDLHSELNLSSLELGDSALYFCASSVGGTGNTIYFGEGSWLTVV.